The next 22 T cell receptor beta chains were all read from a single sample in a study of shared clonotypes between healthy human individuals. Sequenced by immunoSEQ multiplex PCR; TCRdb stores in-frame clones only, minus some. Among a few hundred thousand clones listed, about 69% were seen once. Sample: memory CD4+ T cells sorted from blood. Regarding subset: CD45RA-negative fraction. The source is a man in his thirties or forties in good health.

V is TRBV30 and J is TRBJ1-2; D perhaps matches TRBD1 (5 bases). The germline gives CDR1 GTSNPN, CDR2 SVGIG (reference sequence). There are 15 residues in the CDR3. Deletions cut 4 bases from V and 4 bases from J, with 19 bases between. The CDR3 sequence is CAWTGDSGNVYGYTF. For the CDR3, the DNA is TGTGCCTGGACAGGAGACTCAGGGAACGTCTATGGCTACACCTTC.

This clone was seen a few times. V and J are TRBV7-2 and TRBJ2-1; D unresolved. The CDR3 has 13 residues. V shed 2 bases and J shed 4 bases, with 6 bases lying between them. CDR1 and CDR2 from the germline V gene are SGHTA and FQGNSA. The CDR3 protein is CASSLRVYNEQFF. The CDR3 bases are TGTGCCAGCAGCTTAAGGGTTTACAATGAGCAGTTCTTC.

A few counts support this clone. The CDR3: CASSLGGATDTQYF. The CDR3, as DNA: TGTGCCAGCAGCTTGGGGGGGGCCACAGATACGCAGTATTTT. This chain uses TRBV5-5 with TRBJ2-3; D could derive from TRBD1 or TRBD2 (6 bases each). V was cut by 0 bases and J by 2 bases, with 7 bases left in between. Germline CDR1 reads SGHKS; CDR2 reads YYEKEE (reference sequence). This CDR3 has 14 residues.

This chain links TRBV18 with TRBJ1-4, with 8 nucleotides matching TRBD1. The V and J ends lost 4 bases and 10 bases, in that order; junction bases with no gene match: 8. CDR3 size: 14 residues. The germline V gene has CDR1 KGHSH and CDR2 LQKENI. Written as DNA, the CDR3 is TGTGCCAGCTCACACGGACAGGGTGACGGAAAACTGTTTTTT. It yields the protein CASSHGQGDGKLFF.

The chain links TRBV28 to TRBJ2-1; 15 bases are shared with TRBD2. This CDR3 region has 14 residues. Looked up from germline, CDR1 is MDHEN and CDR2 is SYDVKM. Trimming took 6 bases from V and 12 from J; bases not matched to a gene: 6. In DNA, the CDR3 is TGTGCCAGCAGCGGACTAGCGGGAGGGGGTAGGCAGTTCTTC. As protein: CASSGLAGGGRQFF.

This chain uses TRBV30 with TRBJ2-5, with D possibly matching TRBD1 (5 bases). The CDR3 covers 13 residues. Trimming shortened V by 0 bases and J by 6 bases, and 11 bases separated the two germline ends. The germline V gene has CDR1 GTSNPN and CDR2 SVGIG (reference sequence). The CDR3 region is CAWSVLDSQTQYF. In nucleotides, the CDR3 is TGTGCCTGGAGTGTACTCGACAGCCAGACCCAGTACTTC.

J is TRBJ2-1 and V is TRBV4-1, with D perhaps matching TRBD2 (6 bases). Per the germline V gene, CDR1 is MGHRA and CDR2 is YSYEKL. V gave up 1 base and J gave up 4 bases, with 26 bases separating them. The CDR3 sequence is 20 residues long. The CDR3 region is CASSQVINFAGREDYNEQFF. The CDR3 coding sequence is TGCGCCAGCAGCCAAGTAATTAACTTCGCGGGCAGGGAGGATTACAATGAGCAGTTCTTC.

The chain employs TRBV2 and TRBJ1-1; 7 bases line up with TRBD1. Unmatched junction bases numbered 5, after V lost 4 bases and J lost 0 bases. Germline CDR1 reads SNHLY; CDR2 reads FYNNEI. This CDR3 has 15 residues. The CDR3 region is CASSVPGTVNTEAFF. In nucleotides, the CDR3 is TGTGCCAGCAGTGTCCCCGGGACAGTGAACACTGAAGCTTTCTTT.

The CDR3 is CASRSPSGRAFYEQYF. The CDR3, as DNA: TGTGCAAGTCGCTCTCCGAGCGGGAGGGCATTCTACGAGCAGTACTTC. The chain joins TRBV12-2 to TRBJ2-7; whether TRBD2, the table's D call, matches the DNA was not checked. TRBV12-2 has pseudogene status. This CDR3 contains 16 residues.

The chain combines TRBV27 with TRBJ2-6; D is ambiguous. The CDR3 consists of 15 residues. Germline lookup yields CDR1 MNHEY and CDR2 SMNVEV (reference sequence). With 6 bases removed from V and 4 bases from J, the gap between germline ends came to 13 bases. The CDR3 is CASRLKAFGANVLTF. CDR3 in DNA: TGTGCCAGCAGGCTTAAGGCTTTCGGGGCCAACGTCCTGACTTTC.

This chain joins TRBV4-3 and TRBJ2-5; D call uncertain. This CDR3 spans 13 amino acids. Germline V gene sequence: CDR1 LGHNA, CDR2 YSLEER. The V gene lost 2 bases and the J gene lost 5 bases, with 9 bases spanning the gap. The CDR3: CASSQIYAETQYF. The DNA for the CDR3 is TGCGCCAGCAGCCAAATATATGCTGAGACCCAGTACTTC.

The rearrangement links TRBV27 to TRBJ1-1; D is uncertain. Germline values: CDR1 MNHEY, CDR2 SMNVEV (reference sequence). V lost 3 bases and J lost 1, with 6 bases in between. There are 13 residues in the CDR3. The CDR3 bases are TGTGCCAGCAGTTTTATCGGGAACACTGAAGCTTTCTTT. Protein: CASSFIGNTEAFF.

This clone was seen once. The chain is built from TRBV10-2 and TRBJ2-2; the match to TRBD2 covers 11 bases. V shed 8 bases, J shed 6 bases, and the junction held 5 bases outside the gene matches. This CDR3 spans 14 amino acids. Germline CDR1 reads WSHSY; CDR2 reads SAAADI. For the CDR3, the DNA is TGCGCCAGCGGGCTAGCGGGAGGAGCCGGGGAGCTGTTTTTT. It specifies CASGLAGGAGELFF.

The chain links TRBV18 to TRBJ2-1; 9 bases line up with TRBD1. CDR3 length equals 15 residues. From germline, CDR1 is KGHSH and CDR2 LQKENI. Trimming cost V 3 bases and J 2 bases; bases outside gene matches: 2. CDR3 loop: CASSPGQGTYNEQFF. As DNA, the CDR3 is TGTGCCAGCTCACCGGGACAGGGCACCTACAATGAGCAGTTCTTC.

V is TRBV5-1 and J is TRBJ2-3; D remains unclear. CDR1 is SGHRS, CDR2 YFSETQ, per germline. The CDR3 extends over 16 amino acids. V lost 0 bases, J lost 0 bases, and 11 bases lay in between. The CDR3 bases are TGCGCCAGCAGCTTGGGCCAAGACACTAGCACAGATACGCAGTATTTT. It translates to CASSLGQDTSTDTQYF.

This sequence joins TRBV10-3 and TRBJ2-3, with D possibly being TRBD1 (6 bases). Trimming left V 7 bases short and J 0 bases short, with 14 bases between. The length of the CDR3 is 15 residues. Germline-derived CDR1 and CDR2 are ENHRY and SYGVKD. For the CDR3, the DNA is TGTGCCATCAATACCGGGACAACCAGCACAGATACGCAGTATTTT. It yields the protein CAINTGTTSTDTQYF.

This sequence joins TRBV6-1 and TRBJ2-5, with unresolved D. Germline-derived CDR1 and CDR2 are MNHNS and SASEGT. The ends were cut back, 4 bases at V and 1 base at J, with 13 bases in the middle. This CDR3 has 15 residues. CDR3 in DNA: TGTGCCAGCAGTGGAACCCCTCGCGCCCAAGAGACCCAGTACTTC. This encodes CASSGTPRAQETQYF.

Comments on this clone: One junction end does not reproduce the germline sequence, and a read error may be involved. This sequence joins TRBV5-1 and TRBJ2-4, with D tentatively TRBD1 or TRBD2 (5 bases each). Germline-derived CDR1 and CDR2 are SGHRS and YFSETQ. This CDR3 is 14 amino acids long. The chain's CDR3 is CASSRDVTNNIQYF. In DNA, the CDR3 is TGCGCCAGCAGCCGGGACGTAACCAACAACATTCAGTACTTC.

This clone has just a few counts. J is TRBJ1-2 and V is TRBV25-1; 8 positions agree with TRBD1. The CDR3 extends over 15 amino acids. Germline V gives CDR1 MGHDK, CDR2 SYGVNS. The junction had 13 bases not matched to a gene; V was cut back by 6 bases and J by 7 bases. This chain's CDR3 is CASSGDHTGGRGYTF. CDR3 sequence (DNA): TGTGCCAGCAGCGGAGACCACACAGGGGGACGTGGCTACACCTTC.

The rearrangement uses TRBV7-8 and TRBJ1-2, with a tentative D call TRBD1 (6 bases). V was clipped by 0 bases and J by 7 bases, with 12 bases between them. CDR1 SGHVS and CDR2 FQNEAQ come from the germline V gene. The CDR3 is 14 residues long. CDR3 coding DNA: TGTGCCAGCAGCTTAGCCACAGGGTGGGGTGGCTACACCTTC. This translates into CASSLATGWGGYTF.

The V call is TRBV10-3, the J call TRBJ2-1, with D possibly being TRBD1 or TRBD2 (7 bases each). V was pared by 8 bases and J by 5 bases, with 37 bases between. CDR1 and CDR2 from the germline V gene are ENHRY and SYGVKD. This CDR3 region has 21 residues. The CDR3 is CAIGGWASIGEGAGAHNEQFF. CDR3 nucleotide sequence: TGTGCCATCGGGGGTTGGGCATCGATCGGCGAGGGGGCGGGAGCGCACAATGAGCAGTTCTTC.

The chain joins TRBV5-4 to TRBJ2-5; TRBD1 matches 11 bases. This CDR3 contains 14 residues. V trimming: 4 bases; J trimming: 6 bases; junction bases outside the gene matches: 5. Germline loops: CDR1 SGHNT, CDR2 YYREEE (reference sequence). CDR3 DNA: TGTGCCAGCAGCCTAGGGACAGGGGGGCAGACCCAGTACTTC. Protein: CASSLGTGGQTQYF.